This T cell receptor beta chain stems from a study of shared clonotypes between healthy human individuals. Sequencing was performed with immunoSEQ multiplex PCR; in TCRdb, only in-frame clones are kept and a portion is missing. In the table there are approximately 940,000 clones, 70% to 85% of which are singletons. Germline V gene data show CDR1 as MNHNS and CDR2 as SASEGT. The CDR3 sequence is 16 residues long. V gave up 4 bases and J gave up 6 bases; unmatched junction bases: 13. Sequenced material: memory CD4+ T cells sorted from blood. Subset in this sample: CD45RA-negative fraction. The receptor was isolated from a man between 18 and 35 years old in good health. The J gene is TRBJ1-1, the V gene TRBV6-1, with TRBD1 matching 8 bases. CDR3 amino acids: CASSAGTGWAIAEAFF. Written as DNA, the CDR3 is TGTGCCAGCAGTGCCGGGACAGGTTGGGCGATCGCTGAAGCTTTCTTT.